The 8 T cell receptor beta chains presented below share a single source sample, sequenced in a study of T-cell memory formation after mild COVID-19. TCRdb reanalysed the 5' RACE reads using MiXCR and keeps one entry per CDR3 protein. Of hundreds of thousands of distinct CDR3 sequences in the sample, around a sixth were seen once. What was sequenced was PBMCs or a T cell subset sorted from them (not recorded which). These receptor sequences come from a man aged 18 to 29 who had mild COVID-19 (a few samples of this study predate the infection). Cell type and time point are not known.

The gene calls are TRBV19 and TRBJ1-4, with 7 bases lining up with TRBD1. V was clipped by 10 bases and J by 8 bases; unmatched bases: 13. CDR3 length equals 14 residues. The germline V gene has CDR1 LNHDA and CDR2 SQIVND (reference sequence). This chain's CDR3 is CATGKGATKEKLFF. CDR3 bases: TGTGCCACCGGAAAGGGGGCGACGAAAGAAAAACTGTTTTTT.

This clonotype was seen a few times. The chain links TRBV29-1 to TRBJ2-3; 9 bases are shared with TRBD2. Germline V gene data show CDR1 as SQVTM and CDR2 as ANQGSEA. The length of the CDR3 is 14 residues. J was trimmed by 4 bases and V by 4 bases; bases with no gene match: 6. CDR3 bases: TGCAGCGTTGTTAGCGGGGGTCCCTCAGATACGCAGTATTTT. It is translated as CSVVSGGPSDTQYF.

The J gene is TRBJ2-5, the V gene TRBV20-1; TRBD2 matches 10 bases. The CDR3 is made up of 14 amino acids. V lost 2 bases, J lost 4 bases, and 4 bases stayed unmatched. CDR1 is DFQATT and CDR2 is SNEGSKA in the germline V gene (reference sequence). DNA for the CDR3: TGCAGTGCTAGACAGGGACTAGCGCGAGAGACCCAGTACTTC. Translating it yields CSARQGLARETQYF.

There are a few counts of this clonotype. The V gene is TRBV6-2 or TRBV6-3, the J gene TRBJ2-1; D is ambiguous. The V gene's germline CDR1 is MNHEY and CDR2 SVGEGT. V was shortened by 2 bases and J by 9 bases, with 8 bases between the two germline ends. The CDR3 is 12 amino acids. CDR3 DNA sequence: TGTGCCAGCAGTTACGTTGGCCGTGAGCAGTTCTTC. Its protein product is CASSYVGREQFF.

This clonotype has ten or more counts. This chain connects TRBV11-2 to TRBJ2-1; D is perhaps TRBD1 (5 bases). There are 13 residues in the CDR3. Looked up from germline, CDR1 is SGHAT and CDR2 is FQNNGV. The V end lost 6 bases, the J end lost 10 bases, and 16 bases lay between the germline ends. CDR3 bases: TGTGCCAGCAGTGGCCGTTGGGGCAGGGAGCAGTTCTTC. The encoded protein is CASSGRWGREQFF. Supplemented by reference TRBV11-2 and TRBJ2-1, the full variable domain reads EAGVAQSPRYKIIEKRQSVAFWCNPISGHATLYWYQQILGQGPKLLIQFQNNGVVDDSQLPKDRFSAERLKGVDSTLKIQPAKLEDSAVYLCASSGRWGREQFFGPGTRLTVL.

There are many counts of this clonotype. At one end, the junction sequence differs from germline, possibly due to a read error. The rearrangement uses TRBV12-3 or TRBV12-4 and TRBJ1-2; no clear D. The CDR3 contains 11 residues. The DNA of the CDR3 is TGTGCCAGCGGCCGGGTTGGGATGTTGTACTTC. Amino acid sequence: CASGRVGMLYF.

This clonotype was recorded many times. V gene TRBV20-1 combines with J gene TRBJ2-3; 8 nucleotides line up with TRBD2. Germline values: CDR1 DFQATT, CDR2 SNEGSKA (reference sequence). This CDR3 spans 14 amino acids. The J segment lost 2 bases and the V segment lost 0 bases, leaving 1 base of the junction unmatched. CDR3 bases: TGCAGTGCTAGAGATAGCGGGGTCACAGATACGCAGTATTTT. It is translated as CSARDSGVTDTQYF.

The V gene is TRBV27, the J gene TRBJ1-5, with D possibly TRBD1 on 6 matching bases. V was clipped by 6 bases and J by 3 bases, with 15 bases between them. CDR1 is MNHEY, CDR2 SMNVEV, per germline (reference sequence). This CDR3 is 15 amino acids long. CDR3 region: CASRLAGGANQPQHF. The CDR3 bases are TGTGCCAGCAGGCTAGCGGGGGGGGCCAATCAGCCCCAGCATTTT.